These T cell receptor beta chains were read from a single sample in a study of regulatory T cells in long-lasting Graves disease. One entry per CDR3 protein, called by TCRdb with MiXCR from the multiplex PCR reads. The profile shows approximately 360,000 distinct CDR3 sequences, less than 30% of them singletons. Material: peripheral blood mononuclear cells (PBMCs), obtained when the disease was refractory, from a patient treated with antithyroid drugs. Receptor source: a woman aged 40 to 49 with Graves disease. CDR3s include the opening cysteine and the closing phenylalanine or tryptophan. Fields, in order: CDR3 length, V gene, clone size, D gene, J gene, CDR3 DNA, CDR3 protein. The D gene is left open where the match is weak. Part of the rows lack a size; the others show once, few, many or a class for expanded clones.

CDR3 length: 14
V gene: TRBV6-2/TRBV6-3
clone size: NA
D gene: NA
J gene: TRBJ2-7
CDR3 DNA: TGTGCCAGCAGTTACGCTCCCAGCGCCTACGAGCAGTACTTC
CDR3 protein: CASSYAPSAYEQYF

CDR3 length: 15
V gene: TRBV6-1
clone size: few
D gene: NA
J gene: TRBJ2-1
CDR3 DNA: TGTGCCAGCAGGGGGGGGACAGTAATTTACAATGAGCAGTTCTTC
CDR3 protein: CASRGGTVIYNEQFF

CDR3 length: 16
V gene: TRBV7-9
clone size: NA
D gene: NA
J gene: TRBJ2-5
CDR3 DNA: TGTGCCAGCAGCTCCCCCCGCGTAGGGCGCGGAGAGACCCAGTACTTC
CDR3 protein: CASSSPRVGRGETQYF

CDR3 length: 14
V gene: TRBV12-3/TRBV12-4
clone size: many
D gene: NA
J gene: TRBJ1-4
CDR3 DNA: TGTGCCAGCAGTTTTCAGGGAAGGAATGAAAAACTGTTTTTT
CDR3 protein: CASSFQGRNEKLFF

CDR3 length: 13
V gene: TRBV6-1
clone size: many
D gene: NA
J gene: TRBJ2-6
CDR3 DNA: TGTGCCAGCAGGGCTTCTGGGGCCAACGTCCTGACTTTC
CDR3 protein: CASRASGANVLTF

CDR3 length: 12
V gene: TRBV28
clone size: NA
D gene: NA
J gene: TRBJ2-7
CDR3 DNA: TGTGCCGGCTCGAGTACGACCTACGAGCAGTACTTC
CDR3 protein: CAGSSTTYEQYF

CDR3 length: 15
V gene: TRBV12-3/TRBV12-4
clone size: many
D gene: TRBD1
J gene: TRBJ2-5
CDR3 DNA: TGTGCCAGCACAAGGACAGGGGGCCTCCAAGAGACCCAGTACTTC
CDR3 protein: CASTRTGGLQETQYF

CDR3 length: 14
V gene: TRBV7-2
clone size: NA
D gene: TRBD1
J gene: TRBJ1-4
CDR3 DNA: TGTGCCAGCAGCTTACAGACAGGGAGGGAAAAACTGTTTTTT
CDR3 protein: CASSLQTGREKLFF

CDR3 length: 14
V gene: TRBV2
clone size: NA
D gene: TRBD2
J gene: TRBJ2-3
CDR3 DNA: TGTGCCAGCAGTGATGAAGCGGGAACAGATACGCAGTATTTT
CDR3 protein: CASSDEAGTDTQYF

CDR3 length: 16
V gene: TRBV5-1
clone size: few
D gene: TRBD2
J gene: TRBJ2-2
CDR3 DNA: TGCGCCAGCAGCCGGGGGGAGGGGCCGAACACCGGGGAGCTGTTTTTT
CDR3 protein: CASSRGEGPNTGELFF

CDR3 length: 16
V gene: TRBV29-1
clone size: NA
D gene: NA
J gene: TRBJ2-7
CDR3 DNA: TGCAGCGTGAGCACATGGGCGGGACCCCCCTCCTACGAGCAGTACTTC
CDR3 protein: CSVSTWAGPPSYEQYF

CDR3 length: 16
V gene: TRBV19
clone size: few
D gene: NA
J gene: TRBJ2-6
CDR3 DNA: TGTGCCATTCCATGGGGGGCTAGATCTGGGGCCAACGTCCTGACTTTC
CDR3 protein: CAIPWGARSGANVLTF

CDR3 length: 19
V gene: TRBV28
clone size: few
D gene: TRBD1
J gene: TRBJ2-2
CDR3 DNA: TGTGCCAGCAGCGACTTTCCCAAACAGGGGGATGGGTACACCGGGGAGCTGTTTTTT
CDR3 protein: CASSDFPKQGDGYTGELFF

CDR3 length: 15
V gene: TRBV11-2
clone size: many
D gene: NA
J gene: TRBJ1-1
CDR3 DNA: TGTGCCAGCAGCTTAAACTGGGGGGAAATGACTGAAGCTTTCTTT
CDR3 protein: CASSLNWGEMTEAFF

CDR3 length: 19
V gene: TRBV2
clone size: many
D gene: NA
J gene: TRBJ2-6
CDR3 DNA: TGTGCCAGCAGTGAGTCACCGACAGCCCTCGGGTCTGGGGCCAACGTCCTGACTTTC
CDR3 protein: CASSESPTALGSGANVLTF

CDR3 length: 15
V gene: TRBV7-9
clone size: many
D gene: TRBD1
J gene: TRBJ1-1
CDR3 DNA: TGTGCCAGCAGCGACATAGGGGGCCGGATTCCTGAAGCTTTCTTT
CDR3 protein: CASSDIGGRIPEAFF

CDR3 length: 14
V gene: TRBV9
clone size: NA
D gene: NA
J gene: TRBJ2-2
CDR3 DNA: TGTGCCAGCAGCCCCTGGGACTTCACCGGGGAGCTGTTTTTT
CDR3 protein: CASSPWDFTGELFF

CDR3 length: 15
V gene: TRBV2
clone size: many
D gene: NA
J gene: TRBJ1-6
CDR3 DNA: TGTGCCAGCAGTGAGCTCTGGCCAGTTAATTCACCCCTCCACTTT
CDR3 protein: CASSELWPVNSPLHF

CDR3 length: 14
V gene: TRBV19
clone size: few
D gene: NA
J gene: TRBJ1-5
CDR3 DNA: TGTGCCAGTAGTCAAGGACAGCTCAATCAGCCCCAGCATTTT
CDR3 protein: CASSQGQLNQPQHF

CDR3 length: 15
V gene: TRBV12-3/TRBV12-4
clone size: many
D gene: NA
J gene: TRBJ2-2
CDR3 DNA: TGTGCCAGCAGGCTTCGGGCTAGGGACACCGGGGAGCTGTTTTTT
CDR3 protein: CASRLRARDTGELFF

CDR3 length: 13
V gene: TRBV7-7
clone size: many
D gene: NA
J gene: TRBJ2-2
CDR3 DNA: TGTGCTCTTCGTGGTGCGAACACCGGGGAGCTGTTTTTT
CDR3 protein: CALRGANTGELFF

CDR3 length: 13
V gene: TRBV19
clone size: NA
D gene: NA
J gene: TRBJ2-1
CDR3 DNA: TGTGCCAGTAGTCCGTTGCTCGTTAATGAGCAGTTCTTC
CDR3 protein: CASSPLLVNEQFF